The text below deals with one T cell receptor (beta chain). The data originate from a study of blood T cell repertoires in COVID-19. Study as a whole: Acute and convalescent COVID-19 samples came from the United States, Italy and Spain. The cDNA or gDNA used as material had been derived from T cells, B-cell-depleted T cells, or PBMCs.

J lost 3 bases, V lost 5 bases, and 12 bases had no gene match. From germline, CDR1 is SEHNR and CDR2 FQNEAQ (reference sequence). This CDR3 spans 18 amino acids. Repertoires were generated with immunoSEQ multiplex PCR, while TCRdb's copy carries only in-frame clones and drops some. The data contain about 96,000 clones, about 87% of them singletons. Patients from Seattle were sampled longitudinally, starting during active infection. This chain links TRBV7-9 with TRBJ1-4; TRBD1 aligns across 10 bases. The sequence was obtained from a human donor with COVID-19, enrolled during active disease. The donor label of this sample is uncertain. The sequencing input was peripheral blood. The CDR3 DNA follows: TGTGCCAGCAGCCGGGGACAGGGGCCGCCCCTATCTAATGAAAAACTGTTTTTT. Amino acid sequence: CASSRGQGPPLSNEKLFF. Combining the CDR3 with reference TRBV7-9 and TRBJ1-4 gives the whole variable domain DTGVSQNPRHKITKRGQNVTFRCDPISEHNRLYWYRQTLGQGPEFLTYFQNEAQLEKSRLLSDRFSAERPKGSFSTLEIQRTEQGDSAMYLCASSRGQGPPLSNEKLFFGSGTQLSVL.